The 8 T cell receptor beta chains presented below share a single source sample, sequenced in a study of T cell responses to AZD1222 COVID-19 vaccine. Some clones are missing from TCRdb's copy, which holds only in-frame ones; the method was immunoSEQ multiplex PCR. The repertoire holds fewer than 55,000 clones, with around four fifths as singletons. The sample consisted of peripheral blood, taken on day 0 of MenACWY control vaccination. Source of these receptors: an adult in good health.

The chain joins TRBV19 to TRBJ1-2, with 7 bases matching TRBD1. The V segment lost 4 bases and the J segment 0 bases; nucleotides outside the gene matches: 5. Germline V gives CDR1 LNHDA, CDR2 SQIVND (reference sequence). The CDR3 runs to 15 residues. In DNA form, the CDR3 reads TGTGCCAGTAGTACTACAGGGGCCTCTAACTATGGCTACACCTTC. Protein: CASSTTGASNYGYTF.

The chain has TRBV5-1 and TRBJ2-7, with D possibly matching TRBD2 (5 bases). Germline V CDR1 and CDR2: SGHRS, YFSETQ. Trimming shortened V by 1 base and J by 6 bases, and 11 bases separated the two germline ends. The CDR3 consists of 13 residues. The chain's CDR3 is CASSLTSSFEQYF. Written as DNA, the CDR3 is TGCGCCAGCAGCTTGACTAGTTCTTTCGAGCAGTACTTC.

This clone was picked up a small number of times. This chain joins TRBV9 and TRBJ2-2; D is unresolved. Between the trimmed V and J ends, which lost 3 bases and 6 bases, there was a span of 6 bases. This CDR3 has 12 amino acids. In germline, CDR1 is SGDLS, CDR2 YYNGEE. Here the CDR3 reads CASSDPAGELFF. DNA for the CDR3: TGTGCCAGCAGCGATCCGGCCGGGGAGCTGTTTTTT.

DNA for the CDR3: TGTGCCAGCAGTGCTGGGATGGTTGGCACTGAAGCTTTCTTT. This codes for CASSAGMVGTEAFF. The V and J genes are TRBV2 and TRBJ1-1; no firm D call. V was clipped by 4 bases and J by 4 bases, with 13 bases between them. There are 14 residues in the CDR3. Germline CDR1 and CDR2: SNHLY and FYNNEI.

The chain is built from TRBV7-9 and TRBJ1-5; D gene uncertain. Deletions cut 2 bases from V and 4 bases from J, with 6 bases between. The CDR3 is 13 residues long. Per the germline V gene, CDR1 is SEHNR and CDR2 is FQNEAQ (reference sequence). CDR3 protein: CASSLSQNQPQHF. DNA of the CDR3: TGTGCCAGCAGCTTATCACAGAATCAGCCCCAGCATTTT.

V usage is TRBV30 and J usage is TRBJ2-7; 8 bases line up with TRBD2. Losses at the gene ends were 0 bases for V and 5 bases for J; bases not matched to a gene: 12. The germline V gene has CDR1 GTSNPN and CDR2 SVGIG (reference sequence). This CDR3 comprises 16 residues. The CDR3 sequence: CAWSVRGSGIGHEQYF. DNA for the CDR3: TGTGCCTGGAGTGTACGAGGTAGCGGGATAGGGCACGAGCAGTACTTC.

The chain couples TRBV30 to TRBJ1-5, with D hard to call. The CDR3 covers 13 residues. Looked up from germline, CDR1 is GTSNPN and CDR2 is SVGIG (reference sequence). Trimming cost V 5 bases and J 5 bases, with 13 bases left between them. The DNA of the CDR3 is TGTGCCTGGGGGAAGTACATAGATCAGCCCCAGCATTTT. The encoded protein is CAWGKYIDQPQHF.

The CDR3 sequence: CASSVAGYNEQFF. The CDR3 nucleotides read TGTGCCAGCAGCGTAGCGGGCTACAATGAGCAGTTCTTC. This chain joins TRBV9 and TRBJ2-1; D gene uncertain. Trimming removed 0 bases from V and 3 bases from J, with 4 bases in between. CDR3 length equals 13 residues. Looked up from germline, CDR1 is SGDLS and CDR2 is YYNGEE.